What follows is one TCR beta chain and its context. Its antigen is not identified. Trimming took 4 bases from V and 1 from J, leaving 8 bases between them. The CDR3 sequence is 14 residues long. CDR1 is MNHEY, CDR2 SVGAGI, per germline. This sample is drawn from a study of cytomegalovirus exposure and HLA in healthy donors. Background on the study: Among about 400 genotyped donors, about 80% fell in the Caucasian-associated ancestry cluster. Whole-study findings and limits: Some public TCRs appeared in many individuals, while most sequences were rare. TCR beta chains numbering 164 were designated cytomegalovirus-associated.

Primers: 60 Vbeta forward and 13 Jbeta reverse. The data were produced by immunoSEQ multiplex PCR, yet TCRdb's version contains in-frame clones alone and is incomplete. The table has approximately 100,000 clones, roughly 76% seen once; the top ten hold 9.5% to 15%. The V call is TRBV6-5, the J call TRBJ1-3, with D possibly matching TRBD1 (5 bases). Specimen: PBMCs. The sequence derives from a woman between 40 and 50 years old in good health and CMV-seropositive. As DNA, the CDR3 is TGTGCCAGCAGTTCGACAGAATCTGGAAACACCATATATTTT. It specifies CASSSTESGNTIYF.